The sequence of this TCR beta chain was determined in a study of T cells in Graves' hyperthyroidism and ophthalmopathy. This clonotype was counted ten times or more. TCR beta CDR3 region amplification was performed from RNA transcripts. The HTBI primer set served for first-round RT-PCR of the TCR CDR3. TCRdb re-analysed the multiplex PCR reads in MiXCR, keeping a single row per CDR3 protein. The data hold 300,000 to 500,000 distinct CDR3 sequences, with about 15% observed a single time. The CDR3 spans 15 residues. V shed 5 bases and J shed 4 bases, with 18 bases lying between them. Germline values: CDR1 SGHAT, CDR2 FQNNGV.

J is TRBJ2-7 and V is TRBV11-2; the D gene is possibly TRBD1 (6 bases). The clonotype comes from a woman between 25 and 40 years old with Graves' hyperthyroidism. The sample taken for sequencing was blood. The CDR3 nucleotides read TGTGCCAGCAGCCGCAAACAGGGTCTAGGGTACGAGCAGTACTTC. Translation: CASSRKQGLGYEQYF.